This T cell receptor beta chain was captured by sequencing in a study of CD8+ T cells in alopecia areata. Overall study findings and caveats: In lesional scalp, particularly from alopecia totalis/universalis, clonality was higher than in normal scalp.

On this clone: What it binds is not known.

As the sequencing template, cDNA was produced by extracting RNA and reverse transcribing it. Clones were read by immunoSEQ multiplex PCR, and TCRdb kept only the in-frame ones, dropping some. Of about 140,000 clones detected, approximately 60% appear once; the ten largest clones hold 4.5% to 5%. Using a FACSAria, the CD4+ and CD8+ T cells were sorted from the PBMCs. The V and J ends lost 4 bases and 6 bases respectively, with 19 bases between them. The CDR3 is 16 residues long. Germline V gene lookup returns CDR1 SNHLY and CDR2 FYNNEI. This chain uses TRBV2 with TRBJ2-1; TRBD2 might be the D (6 bases). This receptor was identified in a human donor in good health. The specimen sequenced was CD4+ T cells sorted from blood. The CDR3: CASSVEGLALFNEQFF. The CDR3 coding sequence is TGTGCCAGCAGTGTCGAGGGGCTAGCGCTCTTCAATGAGCAGTTCTTC. Looking up the rest from reference TRBV2 and TRBJ2-1 gives the full variable domain: EPEVTQTPSHQVTQMGQEVILRCVPISNHLYFYWYRQILGQKVEFLVSFYNNEISEKSEIFDDQFSVERPDGSNFTLKIRSTKLEDSAMYFCASSVEGLALFNEQFFGPGTRLTVL.